This T cell receptor beta chain was recorded in a study of blood T cell repertoires in COVID-19. For the study at large: Acute and convalescent COVID-19 specimens originated in the United States, Italy and Spain. T cells, B-cell-depleted T cells, or PBMCs provided the cDNA or gDNA that served as material.

In the original analysis: Amplification of reference gene primers provided the estimated nucleated cell counts. Method: immunoSEQ multiplex PCR; TCRdb's copy keeps in-frame clones and lacks some. V and J calls and clone size are as listed in that table; D and trimming were resolved from the DNA. The sample holds about 140,000 clones, about four fifths seen once. Patients from Seattle were sampled longitudinally, starting during active infection. CDR1 MNHEY and CDR2 SVGAGI come from the germline V gene. This CDR3 comprises 16 residues. Trimming pared 4 bases from V and 2 bases from J, leaving 12 bases between.

The TCR sequence derives from a man under 40 with COVID-19, enrolled during active disease. Specimen: peripheral blood. The chain has TRBV6-5 and TRBJ1-6, with D perhaps TRBD1 (5 bases). Here the CDR3 reads CASSLGVRPYNSPLHF. In DNA form, the CDR3 reads TGTGCCAGCAGTTTAGGGGTCAGGCCCTATAATTCACCCCTCCACTTT.